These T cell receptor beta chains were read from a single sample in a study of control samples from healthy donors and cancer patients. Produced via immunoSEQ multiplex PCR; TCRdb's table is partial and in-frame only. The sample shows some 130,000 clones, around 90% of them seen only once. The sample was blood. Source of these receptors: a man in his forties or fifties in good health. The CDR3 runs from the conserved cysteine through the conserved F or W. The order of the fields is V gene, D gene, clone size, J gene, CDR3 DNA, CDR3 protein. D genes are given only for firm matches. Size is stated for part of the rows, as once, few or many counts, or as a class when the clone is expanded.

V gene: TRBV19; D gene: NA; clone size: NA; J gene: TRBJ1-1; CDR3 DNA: TGTGCCAGTAGTATTAGGGGGGCGCGGAACACTGAAGCTTTCTTT; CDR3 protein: CASSIRGARNTEAFF
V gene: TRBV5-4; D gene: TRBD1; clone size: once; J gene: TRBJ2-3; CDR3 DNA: TGTGCCAGCAGCCCGTTGGACAGGGGGCTGCGTGGAGATACGCAGTATTTT; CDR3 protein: CASSPLDRGLRGDTQYF
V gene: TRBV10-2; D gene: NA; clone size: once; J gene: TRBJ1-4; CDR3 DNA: TGCGCCAGCAGTGAGTCCGGAGGGGCTAATGAAAAACTGTTTTTT; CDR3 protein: CASSESGGANEKLFF
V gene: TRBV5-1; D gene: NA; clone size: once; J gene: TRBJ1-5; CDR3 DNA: TGCGCCAGCAGCGCCGCTGGGGGTGTGAATCAGCCCCAGCATTTT; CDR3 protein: CASSAAGGVNQPQHF
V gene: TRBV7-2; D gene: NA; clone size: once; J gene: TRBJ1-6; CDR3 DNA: TGTGCCAGCAGCTCACAGGGTGGCTATAATTCACCCCTCCACTTT; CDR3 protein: CASSSQGGYNSPLHF
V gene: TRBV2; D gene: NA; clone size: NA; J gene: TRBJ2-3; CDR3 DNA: TGTGCCAGTACAGGCTTCCTTAGCACAGATACGCAGTATTTT; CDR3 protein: CASTGFLSTDTQYF
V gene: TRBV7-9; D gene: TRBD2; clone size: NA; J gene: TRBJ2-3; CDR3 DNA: TGTGCCAGCAGCTCCGGACTAGCGGGCGCAGATACGCAGTATTTT; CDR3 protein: CASSSGLAGADTQYF
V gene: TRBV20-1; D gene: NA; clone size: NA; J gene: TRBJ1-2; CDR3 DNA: TGCAGTGCTAGTGGGGGGCGCAGACGTGGCTACACCTTC; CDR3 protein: CSASGGRRRGYTF
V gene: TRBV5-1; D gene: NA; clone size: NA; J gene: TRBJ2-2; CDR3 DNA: TGCGCCAGCAGCCGCACCGGGGAGCTGTTTTTT; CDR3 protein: CASSRTGELFF
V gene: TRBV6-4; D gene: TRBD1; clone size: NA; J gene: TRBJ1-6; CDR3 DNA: TGTGCCAGCAGTGACTACCCAGGGGGTCCTTCACCCCTCCACTTT; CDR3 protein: CASSDYPGGPSPLHF
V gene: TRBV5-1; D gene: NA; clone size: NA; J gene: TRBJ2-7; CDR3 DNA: TGCGCCAGCAGCTTGTTCTCTGACCCAACGCAGGAGCAGTACTTC; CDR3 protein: CASSLFSDPTQEQYF
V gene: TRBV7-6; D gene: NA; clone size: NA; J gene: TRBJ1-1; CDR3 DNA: TGTGCCAGCAGCCCCCGGGGGGCAGGGAGGGACACTGAAGCTTTCTTT; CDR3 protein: CASSPRGAGRDTEAFF
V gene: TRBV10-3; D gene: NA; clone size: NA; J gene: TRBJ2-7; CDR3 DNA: TGTGCCATCAGCCCGGGTTACGAGCAGTACTTC; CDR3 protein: CAISPGYEQYF
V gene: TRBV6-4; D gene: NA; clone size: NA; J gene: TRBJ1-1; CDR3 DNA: TGTGCCAGCAGTGACCCGGGGACCACTGAAGCTTTCTTT; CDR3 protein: CASSDPGTTEAFF
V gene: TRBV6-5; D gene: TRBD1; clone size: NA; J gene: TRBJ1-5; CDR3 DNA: TGTGCCAGCAGCAACGACAGGGCTATCAATCAGCCCCAGCATTTT; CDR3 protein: CASSNDRAINQPQHF
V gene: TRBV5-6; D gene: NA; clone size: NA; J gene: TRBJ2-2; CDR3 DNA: TGTGCCAGCAGCCCCCTGGGGGGGCGGGAATCGAACACCGGGGAGCTGTTTTTT; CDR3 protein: CASSPLGGRESNTGELFF
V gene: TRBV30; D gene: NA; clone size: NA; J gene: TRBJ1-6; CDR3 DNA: TGTGCCTGGAGTGTACCCGGGGGCCTTTCACCCCTCCACTTT; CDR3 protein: CAWSVPGGLSPLHF
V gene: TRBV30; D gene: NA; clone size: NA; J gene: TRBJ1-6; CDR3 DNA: TGTGCCTGGAGGCGAAACGGTAATTCACCCCTCCACTTT; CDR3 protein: CAWRRNGNSPLHF
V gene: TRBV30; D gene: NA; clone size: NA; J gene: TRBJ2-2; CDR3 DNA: TGTGCCTGGAATCCAGGCTCTCACCGCACCGGGGAGCTGTTTTTT; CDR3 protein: CAWNPGSHRTGELFF
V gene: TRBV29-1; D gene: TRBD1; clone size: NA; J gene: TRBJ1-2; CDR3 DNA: TGCAGCGTATCAGGGGGACCCAACTATGGCTACACCTTC; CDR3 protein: CSVSGGPNYGYTF
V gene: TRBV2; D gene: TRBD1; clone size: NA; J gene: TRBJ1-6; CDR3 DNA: TGTGCCAGCAGAGGGACAGAGCATAATTCACCCCTCCACTTT; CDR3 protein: CASRGTEHNSPLHF